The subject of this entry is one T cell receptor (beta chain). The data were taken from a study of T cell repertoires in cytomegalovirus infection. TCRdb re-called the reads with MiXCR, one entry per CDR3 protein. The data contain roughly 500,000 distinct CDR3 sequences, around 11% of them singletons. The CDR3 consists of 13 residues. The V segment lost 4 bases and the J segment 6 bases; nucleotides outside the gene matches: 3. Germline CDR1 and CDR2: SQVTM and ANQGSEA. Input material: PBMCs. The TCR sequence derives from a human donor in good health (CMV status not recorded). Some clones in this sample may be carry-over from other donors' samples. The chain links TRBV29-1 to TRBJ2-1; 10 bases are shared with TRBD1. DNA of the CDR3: TGCAGCGTTGGGGACAGGGGTCTCAATGAGCAGTTCTTC. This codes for CSVGDRGLNEQFF.